This T cell receptor (beta chain) originates from a study of tumor-infiltrating lymphocytes in localized non-small cell lung cancer (dated by TCRdb to about 2021). The study in broad terms: Several histologies were represented in the cohort, which also included both smokers and never-smokers as well as patients whose samples were collected after neoadjuvant chemotherapy. Each patient provided resected tumor tissue plus uninvolved lung tissue from the same patient, with the uninvolved lung tissue described as non-adjacent to the tumor. The same patients underwent several integrated assays, with TCR sequencing performed together with flow cytometry, multiplex immunofluorescence, RNA-seq, exome sequencing and proteomics. The overall ICON cohort was composed of under 190 surgical patients with localized non-small cell lung cancer whose tumors were resected. For 45 to 70 patients, immunoSEQ T-cell fraction was compared between paired tumor and uninvolved lung.

V drops 3 bases and J drops 6 bases, leaving 9 bases in between. The CDR3 starts with the cysteine, ends with the phenylalanine, and has 13 residues. Only the CDR3 part of the read is kept: 39 bases, read in frame from the first base. CDR1 and CDR2 are read off the germline V gene as MRHNA and SNTAGT. Patient enrollment in ICON started in the first half of 2016, and the final patient was enrolled in 2018. From a subcohort of about 70 patients, fresh tumor and matched uninvolved tissue were collected for in-depth immune analyses, including TCR sequencing. TCR sequencing was performed on DNA isolated from bulk tissue, without cell sorting. TCR sequencing with the immunoSEQ assay provided the T-cell fraction in tumor and uninvolved lung tissue. Under the source paper's analysis protocol: For survival analysis, patients were divided into high (upper tertile) and low (lower two tertiles) T-cell fraction groups, which were compared by log-rank test. A signed-rank test was used to test paired tumor versus uninvolved lung differences in T-cell fraction. Held by TCRdb, this immuneACCESS table contains in-frame sequences only and omits some clones. Under half of the omission traces to an unresolved V gene where checked; the cause of the rest is unknown. The V and J calls and clone size are taken from that table; D and trimming were inferred from the DNA. Counted in this sample were under 8,500 clones; about 80% of them appeared once. The ten top clones hold about 9% of the sample.

Results and caveats for the whole study, not just this receptor: Consistent with immunofluorescence CD3 counts, TCRbeta sequencing supported greater T cell infiltration in tumors than in uninvolved lung tissue. Since assay coverage differed from patient to patient depending on how much tissue was available, TCR sequencing was done for only a subset of the cohort. Because different pieces of the same tissue were used for different assays, technical variation could not be separated from intratumor heterogeneity. The TCR-derived T-cell fraction showed no difference between the flow cytometry-defined immunotypes IM1 (good prognosis) and IM2 (poor prognosis).

This clone was seen more than once but under ten times. Its antigen specificity is not known. Qualities for individual bases were not recorded, and no much larger clone is one base off. What was sequenced was uninvolved lung tissue not adjacent to the tumor. The clonotype comes from a human donor with non-small cell lung cancer. The chain employs TRBV6-4 and TRBJ2-1; a weak D assignment points to TRBD2 (5 bases agree). The CDR3 is CASSDGESNEQFF. The DNA reads TGTGCCAGCAGTGATGGGGAGTCCAATGAGCAGTTCTTC.